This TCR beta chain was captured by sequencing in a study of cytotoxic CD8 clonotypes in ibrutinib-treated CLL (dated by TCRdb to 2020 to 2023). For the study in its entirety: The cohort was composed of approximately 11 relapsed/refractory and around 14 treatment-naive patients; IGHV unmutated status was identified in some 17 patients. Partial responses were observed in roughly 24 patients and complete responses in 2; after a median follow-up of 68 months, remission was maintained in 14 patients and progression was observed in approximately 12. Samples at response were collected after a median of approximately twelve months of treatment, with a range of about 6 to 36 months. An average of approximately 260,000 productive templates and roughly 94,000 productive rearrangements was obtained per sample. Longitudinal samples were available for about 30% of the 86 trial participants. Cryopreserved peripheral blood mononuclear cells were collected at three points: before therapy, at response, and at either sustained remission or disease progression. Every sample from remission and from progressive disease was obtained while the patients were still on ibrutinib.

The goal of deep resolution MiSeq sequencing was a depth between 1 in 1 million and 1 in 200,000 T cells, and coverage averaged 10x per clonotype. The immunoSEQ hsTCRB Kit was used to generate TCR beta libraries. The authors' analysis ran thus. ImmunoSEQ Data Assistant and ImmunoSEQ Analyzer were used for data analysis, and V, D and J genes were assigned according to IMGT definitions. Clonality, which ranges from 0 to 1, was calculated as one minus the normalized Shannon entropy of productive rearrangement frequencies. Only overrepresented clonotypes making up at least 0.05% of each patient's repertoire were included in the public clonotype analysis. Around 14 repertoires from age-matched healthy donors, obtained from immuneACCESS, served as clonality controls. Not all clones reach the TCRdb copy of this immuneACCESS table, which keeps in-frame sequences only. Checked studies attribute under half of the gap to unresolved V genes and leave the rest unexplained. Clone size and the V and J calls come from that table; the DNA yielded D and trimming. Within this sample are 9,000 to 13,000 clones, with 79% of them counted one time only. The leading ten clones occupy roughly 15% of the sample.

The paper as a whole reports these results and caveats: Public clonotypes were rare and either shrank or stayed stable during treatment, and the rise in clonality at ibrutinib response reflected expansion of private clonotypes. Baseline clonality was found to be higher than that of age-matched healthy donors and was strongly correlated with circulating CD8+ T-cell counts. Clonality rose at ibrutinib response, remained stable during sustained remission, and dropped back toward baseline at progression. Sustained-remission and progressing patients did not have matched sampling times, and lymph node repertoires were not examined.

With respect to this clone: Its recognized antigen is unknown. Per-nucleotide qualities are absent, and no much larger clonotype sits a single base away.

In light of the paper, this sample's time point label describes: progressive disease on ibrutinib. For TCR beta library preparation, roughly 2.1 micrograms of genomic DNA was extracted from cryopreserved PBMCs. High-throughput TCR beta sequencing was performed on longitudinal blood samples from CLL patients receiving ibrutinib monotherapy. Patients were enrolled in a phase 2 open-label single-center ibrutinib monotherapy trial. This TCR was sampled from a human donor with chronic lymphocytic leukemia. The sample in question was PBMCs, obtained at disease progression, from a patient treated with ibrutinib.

CDR3 sequence: CASSYSTGTGWQPQHF. The nucleotide sequence is given as TGTGCCAGCAGTTACTCCACCGGGACAGGTTGGCAGCCCCAGCATTTT. In this chain, TRBV6-6 is recombined with TRBJ1-5, and 8 bases in between align with TRBD1. As encoded in the germline V gene (reference sequence), CDR1 is MNHNY while CDR2 is SVGAGI. At the junction V is shortened by 0 bases and J by 7 bases; bases outside the gene matches: 8. The CDR3, from cysteine to phenylalanine, totals 16 residues. The entry retains the CDR3 DNA only, 48 bases that are in frame from base 1.